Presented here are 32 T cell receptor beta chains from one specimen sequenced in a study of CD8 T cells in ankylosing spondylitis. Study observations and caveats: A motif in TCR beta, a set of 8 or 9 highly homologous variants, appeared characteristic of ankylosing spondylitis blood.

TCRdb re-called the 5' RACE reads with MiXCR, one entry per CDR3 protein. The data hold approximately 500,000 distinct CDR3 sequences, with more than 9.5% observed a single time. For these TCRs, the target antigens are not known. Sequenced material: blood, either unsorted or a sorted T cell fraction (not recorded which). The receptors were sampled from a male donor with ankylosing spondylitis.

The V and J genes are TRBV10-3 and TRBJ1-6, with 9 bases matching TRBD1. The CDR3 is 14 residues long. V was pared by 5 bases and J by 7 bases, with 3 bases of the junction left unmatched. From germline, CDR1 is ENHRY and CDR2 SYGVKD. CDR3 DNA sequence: TGTGCCATCAGTCCGGGACAGGGAAATTCACCCCTCCACTTT. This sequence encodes CAISPGQGNSPLHF.

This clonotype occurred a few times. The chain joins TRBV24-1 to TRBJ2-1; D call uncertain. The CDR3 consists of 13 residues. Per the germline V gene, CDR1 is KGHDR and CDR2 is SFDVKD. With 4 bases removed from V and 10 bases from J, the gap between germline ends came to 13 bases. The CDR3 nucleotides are TGTGCCACCAGTGAAACCTTACGGACGGAGCAGTTCTTC. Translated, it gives CATSETLRTEQFF.

The CDR3 protein is CSARGLQGPYEQYV. The CDR3 nucleotides are TGCAGTGCTAGGGGACTTCAGGGACCCTACGAGCAGTACGTC. The rearrangement joins TRBV20-1 to TRBJ2-7; D may be TRBD2 (6 bases). Germline V gene sequence: CDR1 DFQATT, CDR2 SNEGSKA (reference sequence). The CDR3 is 14 amino acids. V lost 3 bases to trimming and J lost 2 bases, with 14 bases between them.

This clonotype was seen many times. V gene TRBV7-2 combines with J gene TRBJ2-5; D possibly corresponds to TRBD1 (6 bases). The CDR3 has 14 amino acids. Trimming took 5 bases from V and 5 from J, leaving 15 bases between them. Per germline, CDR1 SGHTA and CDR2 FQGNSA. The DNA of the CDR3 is TGTGCCAGCAGCCTTCAACAGGGTCGGGAGACCCAGTACTTC. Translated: CASSLQQGRETQYF. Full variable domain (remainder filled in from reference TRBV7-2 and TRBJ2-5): GAGVSQSPSNKVTEKGKDVELRCDPISGHTALYWYRQSLGQGLEFLIYFQGNSAPDKSGLPSDRFSAERTGGSVSTLTIQRTQQEDSAVYLCASSLQQGRETQYFGPGTRLLVL.

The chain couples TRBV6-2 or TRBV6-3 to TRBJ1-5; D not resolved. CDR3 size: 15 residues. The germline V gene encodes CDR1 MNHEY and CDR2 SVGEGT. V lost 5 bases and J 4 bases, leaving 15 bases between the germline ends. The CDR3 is CASSDRQGDNQPQHF. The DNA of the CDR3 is TGTGCCAGCAGTGACCGACAAGGCGATAATCAGCCCCAGCATTTT.

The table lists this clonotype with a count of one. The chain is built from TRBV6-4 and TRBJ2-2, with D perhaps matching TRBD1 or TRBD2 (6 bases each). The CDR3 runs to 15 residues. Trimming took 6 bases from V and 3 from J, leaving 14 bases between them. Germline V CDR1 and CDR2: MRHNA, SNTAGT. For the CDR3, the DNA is TGTGCCAGCAGCCCGGGGGCGATTGACACCGGGGAGCTGTTTTTT. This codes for CASSPGAIDTGELFF.

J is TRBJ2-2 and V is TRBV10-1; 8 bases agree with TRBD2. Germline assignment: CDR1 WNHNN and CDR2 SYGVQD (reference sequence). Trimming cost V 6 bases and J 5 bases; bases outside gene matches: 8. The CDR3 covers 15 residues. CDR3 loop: CASSRGGTGTGELFF. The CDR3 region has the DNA TGCGCCAGCAGCCGGGGGGGAACGGGTACCGGGGAGCTGTTTTTT.

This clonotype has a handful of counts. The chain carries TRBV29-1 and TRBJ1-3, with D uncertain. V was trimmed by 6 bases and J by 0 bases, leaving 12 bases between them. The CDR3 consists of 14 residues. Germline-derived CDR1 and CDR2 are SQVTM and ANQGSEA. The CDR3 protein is CSVTEADSGNTIYF. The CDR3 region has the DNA TGCAGCGTCACAGAGGCAGACTCTGGAAACACCATATATTTT.

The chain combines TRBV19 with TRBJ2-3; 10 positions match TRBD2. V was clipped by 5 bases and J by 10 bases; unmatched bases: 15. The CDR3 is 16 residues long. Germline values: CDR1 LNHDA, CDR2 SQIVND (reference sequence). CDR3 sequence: CASSRAGGQPRYAQYF. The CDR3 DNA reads TGTGCCAGTAGTCGAGCGGGAGGGCAACCTAGATACGCGCAGTATTTT.

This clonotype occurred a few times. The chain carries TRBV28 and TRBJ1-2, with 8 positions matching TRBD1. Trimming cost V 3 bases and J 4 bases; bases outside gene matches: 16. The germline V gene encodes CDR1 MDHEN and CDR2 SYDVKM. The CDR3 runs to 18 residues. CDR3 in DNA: TGTGCCAGCAGTTTTATATGGGCAGGGGGCGACCGTTCCTATGGCTACACCTTC. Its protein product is CASSFIWAGGDRSYGYTF.

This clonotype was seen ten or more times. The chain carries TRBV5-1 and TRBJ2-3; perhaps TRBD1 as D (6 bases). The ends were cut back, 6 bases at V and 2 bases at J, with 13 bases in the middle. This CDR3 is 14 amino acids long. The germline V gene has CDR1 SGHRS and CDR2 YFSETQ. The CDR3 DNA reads TGCGCCAGCAAATCCAGGGGTAACACAGATACGCAGTATTTT. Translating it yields CASKSRGNTDTQYF.

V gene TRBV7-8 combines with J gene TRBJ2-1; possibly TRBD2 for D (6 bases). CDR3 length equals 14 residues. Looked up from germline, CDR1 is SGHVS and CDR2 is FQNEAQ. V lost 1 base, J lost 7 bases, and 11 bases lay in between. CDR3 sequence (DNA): TGTGCCAGCAGCTTAGAGGGAGGTGGGAATGAGCAGTTCTTC. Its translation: CASSLEGGGNEQFF.

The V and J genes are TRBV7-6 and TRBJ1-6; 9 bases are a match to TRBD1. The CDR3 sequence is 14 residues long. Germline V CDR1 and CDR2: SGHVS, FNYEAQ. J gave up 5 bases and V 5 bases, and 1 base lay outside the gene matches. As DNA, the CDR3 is TGTGCCAGCAGCCGACAGGGGGATAATTCACCCCTCCACTTT. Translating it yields CASSRQGDNSPLHF.

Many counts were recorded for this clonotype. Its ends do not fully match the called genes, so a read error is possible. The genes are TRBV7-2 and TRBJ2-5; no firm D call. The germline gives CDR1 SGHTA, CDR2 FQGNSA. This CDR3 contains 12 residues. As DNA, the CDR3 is TGCGCCAGCAGCTTAGTCCTAGAGACCCAGTACTTC. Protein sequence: CASSLVLETQYF.

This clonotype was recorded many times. The CDR3 DNA reads as TGTGCCACCAGTGAATGGGACACCGGGGAGCTGTTTTTT. It encodes CATSEWDTGELFF. The chain recombines TRBV24-1 with TRBJ2-2; D not resolved. The CDR3 runs to 13 residues. The V gene lost 4 bases and the J gene lost 3 bases, with 5 bases spanning the gap. The germline CDR1 and CDR2 sequences are KGHDR and SFDVKD.

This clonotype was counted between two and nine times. Written as DNA, the CDR3 is TGTGCCAGCAGCTTGAGCGGGAGAGGATCCTACAATGAGCAGTTCTTC. It is translated as CASSLSGRGSYNEQFF. The chain combines TRBV13 with TRBJ2-1, with TRBD2 matching 8 bases. CDR1 is PRHDT and CDR2 is FYEKMQ in the germline V gene (reference sequence). Trimming took 3 bases from V and 1 from J; bases not matched to a gene: 5. This CDR3 spans 16 amino acids.

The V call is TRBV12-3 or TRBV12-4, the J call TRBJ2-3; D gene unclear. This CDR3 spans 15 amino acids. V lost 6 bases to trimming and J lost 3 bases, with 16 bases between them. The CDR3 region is CASRPEVGLTDTQYF. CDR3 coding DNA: TGTGCCAGCAGACCAGAGGTGGGGTTGACAGATACGCAGTATTTT.

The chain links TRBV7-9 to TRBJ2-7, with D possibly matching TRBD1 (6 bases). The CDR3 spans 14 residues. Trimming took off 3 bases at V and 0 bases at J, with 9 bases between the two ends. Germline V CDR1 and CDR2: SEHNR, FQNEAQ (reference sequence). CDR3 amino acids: CASSLTGDSYEQYF. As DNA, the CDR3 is TGTGCCAGCAGCTTGACAGGCGACTCCTACGAGCAGTACTTC.

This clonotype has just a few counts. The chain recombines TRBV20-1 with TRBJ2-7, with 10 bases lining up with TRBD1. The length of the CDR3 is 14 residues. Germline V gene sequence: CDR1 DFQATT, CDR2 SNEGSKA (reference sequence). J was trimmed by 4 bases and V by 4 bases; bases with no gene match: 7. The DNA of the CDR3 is TGCAGTGCTATCCGGGACAGGGGTAAATACGAGCAGTACTTC. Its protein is CSAIRDRGKYEQYF.

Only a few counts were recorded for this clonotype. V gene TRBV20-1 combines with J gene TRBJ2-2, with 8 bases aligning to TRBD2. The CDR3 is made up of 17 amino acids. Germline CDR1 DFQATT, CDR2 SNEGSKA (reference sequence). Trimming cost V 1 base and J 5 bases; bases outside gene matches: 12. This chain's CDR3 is CSARVGRRLARTGELFF. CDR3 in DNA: TGCAGTGCTAGAGTGGGTCGGCGACTAGCGCGTACCGGGGAGCTGTTTTTT.

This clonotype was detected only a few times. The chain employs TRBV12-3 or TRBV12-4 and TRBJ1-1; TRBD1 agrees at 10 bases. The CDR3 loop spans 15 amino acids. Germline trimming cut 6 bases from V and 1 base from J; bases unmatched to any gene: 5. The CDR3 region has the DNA TGTGCCAGCAGAGACAGGGGGCGGGGGAACACTGAAGCTTTCTTT. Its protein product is CASRDRGRGNTEAFF.

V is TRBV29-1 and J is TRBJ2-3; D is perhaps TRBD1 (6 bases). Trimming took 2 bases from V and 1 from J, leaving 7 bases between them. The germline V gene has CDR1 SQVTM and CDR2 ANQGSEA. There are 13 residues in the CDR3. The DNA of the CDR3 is TGCAGCGTTGAAAGACAGGGCACAGATACGCAGTATTTT. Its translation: CSVERQGTDTQYF.

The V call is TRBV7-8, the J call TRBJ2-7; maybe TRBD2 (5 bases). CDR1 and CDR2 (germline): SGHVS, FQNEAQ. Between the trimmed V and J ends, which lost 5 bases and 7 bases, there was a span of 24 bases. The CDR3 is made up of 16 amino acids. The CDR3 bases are TGTGCCAGCAGCGCCCTCGGGAAGAGTCTGCCGGGTGAGCAGTACTTC. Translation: CASSALGKSLPGEQYF.

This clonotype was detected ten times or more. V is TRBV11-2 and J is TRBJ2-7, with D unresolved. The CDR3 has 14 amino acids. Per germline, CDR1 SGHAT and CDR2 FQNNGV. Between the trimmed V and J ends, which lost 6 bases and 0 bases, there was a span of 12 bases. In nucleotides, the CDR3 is TGTGCCAGCAGGGACCCGCGGAGCTCCTACGAGCAGTACTTC. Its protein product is CASRDPRSSYEQYF.

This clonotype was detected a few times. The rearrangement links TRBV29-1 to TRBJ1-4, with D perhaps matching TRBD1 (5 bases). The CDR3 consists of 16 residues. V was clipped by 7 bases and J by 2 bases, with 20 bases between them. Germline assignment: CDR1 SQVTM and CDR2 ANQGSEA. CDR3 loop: CSASLRGVGTNEKLFF. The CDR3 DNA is TGCAGCGCATCCCTCCGGGGGGTCGGTACTAATGAAAAACTGTTTTTT.

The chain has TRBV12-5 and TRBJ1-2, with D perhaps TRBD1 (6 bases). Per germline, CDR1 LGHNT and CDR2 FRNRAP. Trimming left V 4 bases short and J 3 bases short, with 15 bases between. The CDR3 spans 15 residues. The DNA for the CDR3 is TGTGCTAGTGGTTCTTCGTGGACAGACTACTATGGCTACACCTTC. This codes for CASGSSWTDYYGYTF.

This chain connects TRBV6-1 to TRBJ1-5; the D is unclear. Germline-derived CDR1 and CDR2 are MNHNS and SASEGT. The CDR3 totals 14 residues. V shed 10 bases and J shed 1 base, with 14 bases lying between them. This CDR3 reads CATRGGGSNQPQHF. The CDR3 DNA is TGTGCCACACGGGGAGGCGGGAGCAATCAGCCCCAGCATTTT.

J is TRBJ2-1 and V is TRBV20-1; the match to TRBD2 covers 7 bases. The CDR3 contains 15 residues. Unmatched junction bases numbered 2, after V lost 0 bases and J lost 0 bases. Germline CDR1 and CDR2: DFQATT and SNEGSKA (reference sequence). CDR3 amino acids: CSARDGRSSYNEQFF. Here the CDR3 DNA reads TGCAGTGCTAGAGACGGGAGGAGCTCCTACAATGAGCAGTTCTTC.

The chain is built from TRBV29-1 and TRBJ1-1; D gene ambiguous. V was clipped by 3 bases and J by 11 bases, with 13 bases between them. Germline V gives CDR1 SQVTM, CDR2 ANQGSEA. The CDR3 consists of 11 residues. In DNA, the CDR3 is TGCAGCGTTGATTTGGAAACTGGTGCTTTCTTT. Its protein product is CSVDLETGAFF.

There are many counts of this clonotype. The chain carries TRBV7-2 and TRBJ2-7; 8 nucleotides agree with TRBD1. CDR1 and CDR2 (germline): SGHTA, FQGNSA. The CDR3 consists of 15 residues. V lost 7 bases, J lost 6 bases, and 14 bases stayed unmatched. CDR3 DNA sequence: TGTGCCAGCAACCCGTCTGGACAGGGATGGAGCGAGCAGTACTTC. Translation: CASNPSGQGWSEQYF. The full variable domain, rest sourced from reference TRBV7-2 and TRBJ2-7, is GAGVSQSPSNKVTEKGKDVELRCDPISGHTALYWYRQSLGQGLEFLIYFQGNSAPDKSGLPSDRFSAERTGGSVSTLTIQRTQQEDSAVYLCASNPSGQGWSEQYFGPGTRLTVT.

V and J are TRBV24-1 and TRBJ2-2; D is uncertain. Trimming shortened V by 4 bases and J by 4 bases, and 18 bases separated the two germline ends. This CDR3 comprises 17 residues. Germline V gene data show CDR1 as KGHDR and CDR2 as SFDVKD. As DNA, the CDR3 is TGTGCCACCAGTGACCCTACTTCTCGGACCATCACCGGGGAGCTGTTTTTT. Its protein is CATSDPTSRTITGELFF.

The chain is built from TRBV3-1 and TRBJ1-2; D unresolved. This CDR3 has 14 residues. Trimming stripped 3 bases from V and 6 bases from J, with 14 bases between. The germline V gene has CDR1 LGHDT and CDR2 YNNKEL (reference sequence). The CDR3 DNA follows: TGTGCCAGCAGCCAGAGGGCTCCGGCGGATGGCTACACCTTC. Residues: CASSQRAPADGYTF.